Here is one TCR beta chain with its context. Its antigen is as yet unknown. Measured with immunoSEQ multiplex PCR; TCRdb has only the in-frame clones, and not every one. The data show about 1 million clones, with roughly 74% seen just once and 0.4% to 0.55% held by the top ten. The data belong to a study of shared clonotypes between healthy human individuals. Overall study findings and caveats: The study sampled only blood, and tissue repertoires likely differ. How much donors shared clonotypes was expected to be affected by sequencing depth. Researchers found naive subsets generally carried larger estimated richness than memory subsets.

Donors comprised healthy HIV-negative adults lacking recent acute infections or vaccinations. The trim removed 5 bases at V and 8 bases at J, leaving 6 bases unmatched. CDR3 length: 13 residues. The V gene's germline CDR1 is MDHEN and CDR2 SYDVKM. This TCR was recovered from a young man in good health. Some clones in this sample may be carry-over from other donors' samples. Sequenced sample: memory CD4+ T cells from PBMCs. The subset is: CD45RA-negative fraction. The chain combines TRBV28 with TRBJ1-2, with 9 nucleotides matching TRBD1. The CDR3 sequence is CASSLPGQGGYTF. DNA for the CDR3: TGTGCCAGCAGTCTTCCGGGACAGGGAGGCTACACCTTC.